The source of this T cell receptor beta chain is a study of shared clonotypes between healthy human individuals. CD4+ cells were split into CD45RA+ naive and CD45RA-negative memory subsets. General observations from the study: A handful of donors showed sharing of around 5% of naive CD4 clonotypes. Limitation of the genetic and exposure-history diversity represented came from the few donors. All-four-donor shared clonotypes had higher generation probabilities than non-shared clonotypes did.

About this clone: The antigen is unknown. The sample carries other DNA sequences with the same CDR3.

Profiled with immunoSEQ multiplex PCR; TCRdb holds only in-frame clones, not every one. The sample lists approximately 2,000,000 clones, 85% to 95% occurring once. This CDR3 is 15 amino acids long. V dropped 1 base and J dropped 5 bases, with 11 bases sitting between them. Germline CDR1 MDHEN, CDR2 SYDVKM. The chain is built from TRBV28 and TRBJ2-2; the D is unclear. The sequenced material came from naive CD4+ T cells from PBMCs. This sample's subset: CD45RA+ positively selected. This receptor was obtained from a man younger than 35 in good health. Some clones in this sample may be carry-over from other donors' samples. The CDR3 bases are TGTGCCAGCAGTTTATCTGGGTTAAGGACCGGGGAGCTGTTTTTT. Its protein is CASSLSGLRTGELFF. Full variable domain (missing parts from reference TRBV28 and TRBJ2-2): DVKVTQSSRYLVKRTGEKVFLECVQDMDHENMFWYRQDPGLGLRLIYFSYDVKMKEKGDIPEGYSVSREKKERFSLILESASTNQTSMYLCASSLSGLRTGELFFGEGSRLTVL.